This T cell receptor beta chain was found in a study of shared clonotypes between healthy human individuals. As concerns this clone: Its target is unknown.

Trimming cost V 5 bases and J 6 bases; bases outside gene matches: 8. The CDR3 has 14 residues. Germline V gene sequence: CDR1 KGHSH, CDR2 LQKENI. The study, taken as a whole, reports: The four-donor shared clonotypes exceeded non-shared clonotypes in generation probability, with non-shared ones scoring lower. Roughly 5% of naive CD4 clonotypes were common to a few donors. A limitation of the genetic and exposure-history diversity represented arose from few donors.

Researchers partitioned CD4+ cells into CD45RA+ naive and CD45RA-negative memory subsets. Repertoires were generated with immunoSEQ multiplex PCR, while TCRdb's copy carries only in-frame clones and drops some. The sample includes 2 million to 2.5 million clones, 90% to 97% of them seen just once. Sequenced material: naive CD4+ T cells sorted from blood. Noted subset: CD45RA+ positively selected. The rearrangement joins TRBV18 to TRBJ2-3; TRBD1 aligns across 7 bases. The sequence was collected from a man between 18 and 35 years old in good health. The CDR3 DNA reads TGTGCCAGCTCAGGCACAGGGGCACCGGATACGCAGTATTTT. Translating gives CASSGTGAPDTQYF. The full variable domain, completed using reference TRBV18 and TRBJ2-3, is NAGVMQNPRHLVRRRGQEARLRCSPMKGHSHVYWYRQLPEEGLKFMVYLQKENIIDESGMPKERFSAEFPKEGPSILRIQQVVRGDSAAYFCASSGTGAPDTQYFGPGTRLTVL.